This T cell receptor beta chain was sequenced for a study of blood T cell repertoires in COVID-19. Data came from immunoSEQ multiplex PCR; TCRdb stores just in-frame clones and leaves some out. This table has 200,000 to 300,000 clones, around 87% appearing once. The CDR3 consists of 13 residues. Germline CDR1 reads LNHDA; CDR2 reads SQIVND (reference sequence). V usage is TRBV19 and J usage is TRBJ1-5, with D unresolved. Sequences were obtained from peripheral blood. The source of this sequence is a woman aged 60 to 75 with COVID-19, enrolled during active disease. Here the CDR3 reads CAISGLGNQPQHF. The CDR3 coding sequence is TGTGCGATTTCGGGTCTGGGCAATCAGCCCCAGCATTTT. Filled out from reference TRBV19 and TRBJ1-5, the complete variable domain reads DGGITQSPKYLFRKEGQNVTLSCEQNLNHDAMYWYRQDPGQGLRLIYYSQIVNDFQKGDIAEGYSVSREKKESFPLTVTSAQKNPTAFYLCAISGLGNQPQHFGDGTRLSIL.